The 28 T cell receptor beta chains below come from one sample, sequenced in a study of regulatory T cells in long-lasting Graves disease. Building of the TCR beta libraries involved iRepertoire HTBI primers and Arm-PCR of CDR3 regions. TCRdb processed the multiplex PCR reads anew with MiXCR; each CDR3 protein has one entry. The table lists about 440,000 distinct CDR3 sequences, around 14% of them singletons. Noted time point: newly diagnosed GD, antithyroid drugs for less than 3 months. Generation of the TCR library employed RNA extracted from PBMCs. This sample was also put to use in a study of T cells in Graves' hyperthyroidism and ophthalmopathy.

This specimen was peripheral blood mononuclear cells (PBMCs), taken at new diagnosis, from a patient treated with antithyroid drugs. These receptors all stem from a woman aged 25-40 years with Graves disease.

The rearrangement joins TRBV5-1 to TRBJ2-1; TRBD2 aligns across 7 bases. Looked up from germline, CDR1 is SGHRS and CDR2 is YFSETQ. The V and J ends lost 7 bases and 0 bases, in that order; junction bases with no gene match: 10. The CDR3 is 16 residues long. The CDR3 sequence: CASFGSSGGSYNEQFF. DNA for the CDR3: TGCGCCAGCTTTGGATCTAGCGGAGGCTCCTACAATGAGCAGTTCTTC.

The chain employs TRBV7-9 and TRBJ2-3; 9 bases map to TRBD2. Germline V lookup: CDR1 SEHNR, CDR2 FQNEAQ (reference sequence). After removal of 5 bases from V and 11 bases from J, the junction contained 11 bases not matched to a gene. The CDR3 has 14 residues. Here the CDR3 reads CASSVKASGIVQYF. The CDR3 DNA is TGTGCCAGCAGCGTTAAAGCTAGCGGGATAGTGCAGTATTTT.

There are many counts of this clonotype. The J gene is TRBJ2-3, the V gene TRBV15, with D possibly TRBD1 on 5 matching bases. This CDR3 has 13 amino acids. Trimming removed 8 bases at V and 2 bases at J, with 11 bases between. Germline V CDR1 and CDR2: LNHNV, YYDKDF (reference sequence). CDR3 nucleotides: TGTGCCACCGCGAGACAGAACACAGATACGCAGTATTTT. Protein: CATARQNTDTQYF.

This clonotype was counted ten times or more. This sequence joins TRBV15 and TRBJ2-3; D possibly corresponds to TRBD2 (6 bases). Trimming removed 6 bases from V and 1 base from J, with 20 bases in between. The CDR3 loop spans 17 amino acids. The germline CDR1 and CDR2 sequences are LNHNV and YYDKDF (reference sequence). CDR3 sequence: CATRKRGGRTRTDTQYF. The DNA of the CDR3 is TGTGCCACCAGGAAAAGAGGAGGGCGGACCCGCACAGATACGCAGTATTTT. Variable domain in full (rest from reference TRBV15 and TRBJ2-3): DAMVIQNPRYQVTQFGKPVTLSCSQTLNHNVMYWYQQKSSQAPKLLFHYYDKDFNNEADTPDNFQSRRPNTSFCFLDIRSPGLGDTAMYLCATRKRGGRTRTDTQYFGPGTRLTVL.

At least ten counts were recorded for this clonotype. V and J are TRBV12-5 and TRBJ2-1; either TRBD1 or TRBD2 may supply D (5 bases each). The germline V gene encodes CDR1 LGHNT and CDR2 FRNRAP. Trimming removed 7 bases at V and 5 bases at J, with 12 bases between. The CDR3 sequence is 13 residues long. This CDR3 is CASAWGRNNEQFF. CDR3 sequence (DNA): TGTGCTAGTGCCTGGGGGAGAAACAATGAGCAGTTCTTC.

There are many counts of this clonotype. The V gene is TRBV2, the J gene TRBJ1-2; weak D call: TRBD1 (5 bases). Germline V gene lookup returns CDR1 SNHLY and CDR2 FYNNEI. V was trimmed by 9 bases and J by 6 bases, leaving 14 bases between them. This CDR3 has 12 amino acids. The CDR3 coding sequence is TGTGCCAGGGAAGGGGCGCTGAATGGCTACACCTTC. It specifies CAREGALNGYTF. Full variable domain (remainder filled in from reference TRBV2 and TRBJ1-2): EPEVTQTPSHQVTQMGQEVILRCVPISNHLYFYWYRQILGQKVEFLVSFYNNEISEKSEIFDDQFSVERPDGSNFTLKIRSTKLEDSAMYFCAREGALNGYTFGSGTRLTVV.

This clonotype appeared many times. The genes are TRBV3-1 and TRBJ2-7, with TRBD1 as a possible D gene (6 bases). Trimming removed 2 bases at V and 3 bases at J, with 11 bases between. This CDR3 has 14 amino acids. Germline CDR1 and CDR2: LGHDT and YNNKEL (reference sequence). The CDR3 DNA follows: TGTGCCAGCAGCCAAATCGACAGGAACTACGAGCAGTACTTC. Protein product: CASSQIDRNYEQYF.

The V call is TRBV19, the J call TRBJ2-1; tentative D call: TRBD1 (6 bases). Germline loops: CDR1 LNHDA, CDR2 SQIVND (reference sequence). The CDR3 totals 14 residues. Trimming shortened V by 10 bases and J by 6 bases, and 19 bases separated the two germline ends. CDR3 protein: CATHTGTYSNEQFF. Written as DNA, the CDR3 is TGTGCCACCCATACCGGGACATACAGCAATGAGCAGTTCTTC.

In this sample, this clonotype turned up many times. This chain joins TRBV20-1 and TRBJ2-7; no clear D gene. The ends were cut back, 3 bases at V and 3 bases at J, with 6 bases in the middle. The CDR3 totals 11 residues. The germline V gene has CDR1 DFQATT and CDR2 SNEGSKA (reference sequence). The CDR3 here is CSASLGYEQYF. In DNA form, the CDR3 reads TGCAGTGCTAGTTTAGGCTACGAGCAGTACTTC.

Only a few counts were recorded for this clonotype. This chain connects TRBV6-2 or TRBV6-3 to TRBJ2-3; D unresolved. In germline, CDR1 is MNHEY, CDR2 SVGEGT. The CDR3 has 15 residues. V dropped 7 bases and J dropped 1 base, with 15 bases sitting between them. CDR3 sequence (DNA): TGTGCCAGCATTAAATCCCACGCGGGCACAGATACGCAGTATTTT. It codes for CASIKSHAGTDTQYF.

In this sample, this clonotype turned up many times. The rearrangement uses TRBV27 and TRBJ2-1; possibly TRBD2 for D (6 bases). This CDR3 contains 14 residues. V lost 6 bases to trimming and J lost 5 bases, with 14 bases between them. Germline V gene data show CDR1 as MNHEY and CDR2 as SMNVEV (reference sequence). The CDR3 sequence is CASRSGTPNNEQFF. The CDR3 DNA follows: TGTGCCAGCAGGTCCGGGACTCCTAACAATGAGCAGTTCTTC.

This clonotype occurred many times. V gene TRBV10-3 combines with J gene TRBJ1-6; 7 bases match TRBD1. Germline V gene data show CDR1 as ENHRY and CDR2 as SYGVKD. The CDR3 runs 15 residues. V lost 5 bases to trimming and J lost 5 bases; unmatched junction nucleotides: 6. The CDR3 DNA is TGTGCCATCAGTCTAACCGGGACAGATAATTCACCCCTCCACTTT. Residues: CAISLTGTDNSPLHF.

This clonotype was seen a few times. This chain joins TRBV10-3 and TRBJ1-5; D perhaps matches TRBD1 (5 bases). Deletions cut 4 bases from V and 4 bases from J, with 8 bases between. In germline, CDR1 is ENHRY, CDR2 SYGVKD. The CDR3 length is 13 residues. The CDR3 DNA reads as TGTGCCATCAGTGCTGGGGCGAATCAGCCCCAGCATTTT. Translated, it gives CAISAGANQPQHF.

This clonotype was observed a handful of times. The chain links TRBV12-3 or TRBV12-4 to TRBJ2-2, with D hard to call. The CDR3 runs 12 residues. The V gene lost 6 bases and the J gene lost 7 bases, with 9 bases spanning the gap. Here the CDR3 DNA reads TGTGCCAGCAGCCCGACGCGCGGGGAGCTGTTTTTT. It specifies CASSPTRGELFF.

A single count supports this clonotype. This chain uses TRBV5-1 with TRBJ2-7, with a weak D call TRBD1 (6 bases). From germline, CDR1 is SGHRS and CDR2 YFSETQ. There are 14 residues in the CDR3. Trimming removed 7 bases from V and 5 bases from J, with 19 bases in between. DNA for the CDR3: TGCGCCAGCCAGAGAACAACAGGGTTCAACGAGCAGTACTTC. Translating it yields CASQRTTGFNEQYF.

The chain recombines TRBV12-5 with TRBJ1-1, with D uncertain. The CDR3 is made up of 13 amino acids. The ends were cut back, 6 bases at V and 3 bases at J, with 11 bases in the middle. Germline values: CDR1 LGHNT, CDR2 FRNRAP. The CDR3 sequence is CASGYDGYTEAFF. CDR3 DNA sequence: TGTGCTAGTGGATATGACGGCTACACTGAAGCTTTCTTT.

Note on this clonotype: One end of the junction varies from germline; a read error may be responsible. The chain employs TRBV7-9 and TRBJ1-3; D gene unclear. From germline, CDR1 is SEHNR and CDR2 FQNEAQ (reference sequence). This CDR3 is 15 amino acids long. The CDR3 here is CASSPTQSSGNTIYF. CDR3 DNA sequence: TGCGCCAGCAGCCCGACACAGAGCTCTGGAAACACCATATATTTT.

This clonotype was counted only a few times. CDR3 protein: CSARKLAGGSYEQYF. Here the CDR3 DNA reads TGCAGTGCTAGAAAACTAGCGGGAGGATCCTACGAGCAGTACTTC. The rearrangement joins TRBV20-1 to TRBJ2-7; 12 bases align to TRBD2. Losses at the gene ends were 2 bases for V and 1 base for J; bases not matched to a gene: 3. Germline CDR1 and CDR2: DFQATT and SNEGSKA (reference sequence). This CDR3 is built from 15 residues.

The rearrangement links TRBV19 to TRBJ2-3; D possibly corresponds to TRBD1 (5 bases). Trimming cost V 1 base and J 11 bases, with 25 bases left between them. There are 17 residues in the CDR3. The germline V gene has CDR1 LNHDA and CDR2 SQIVND (reference sequence). CDR3 loop: CASSIGPVAGSSLKQYF. Here the CDR3 DNA reads TGTGCCAGTAGTATAGGGCCCGTTGCAGGGTCCTCCCTCAAGCAGTATTTT.

The chain has TRBV13 and TRBJ2-2, with 11 bases lining up with TRBD2. Germline lookup yields CDR1 PRHDT and CDR2 FYEKMQ (reference sequence). V shed 1 base, J shed 1 base, and the junction held 5 bases outside the gene matches. CDR3 length: 18 residues. The CDR3 DNA reads as TGTGCCAGCAGCTTAGCTGGGACTAGCGGCGGGAACACCGGGGAGCTGTTTTTT. As protein: CASSLAGTSGGNTGELFF.

This clonotype was recorded many times. The chain uses TRBV4-1 and TRBJ2-7, with 11 bases lining up with TRBD1. The CDR3 contains 14 residues. With 3 bases clipped from V and 6 bases from J, the junction kept 4 bases outside the gene matches. The germline CDR1 and CDR2 sequences are MGHRA and YSYEKL. The CDR3 sequence: CASSQPGQGGEQYF. CDR3 nucleotide sequence: TGCGCCAGCAGCCAGCCGGGACAGGGGGGCGAGCAGTACTTC.

This clonotype was recorded many times. The chain carries TRBV12-3 or TRBV12-4 and TRBJ2-5; no clear D gene. This CDR3 is 11 amino acids long. The V end lost 7 bases, the J end lost 4 bases, and 7 bases lay between the germline ends. The CDR3 sequence: CASTLGETQYF. Written as DNA, the CDR3 is TGTGCCAGCACCCTGGGAGAGACCCAGTACTTC.

This clonotype occurred many times. The chain is built from TRBV9 and TRBJ1-1, with D possibly TRBD1 on 6 matching bases. V was pared by 4 bases and J by 6 bases, with 19 bases between. The CDR3 has 15 amino acids. Germline V gene lookup returns CDR1 SGDLS and CDR2 YYNGEE. The CDR3 DNA follows: TGTGCCAGCAGCCGGGGGCTAGACTCTTCGGCTGAAGCTTTCTTT. Translation gives CASSRGLDSSAEAFF.

This clonotype was observed at least ten times. V is TRBV3-1 and J is TRBJ1-2; tentative D call: TRBD1 (5 bases). With 1 base removed from V and 4 bases from J, the gap between germline ends came to 13 bases. Per germline, CDR1 LGHDT and CDR2 YNNKEL (reference sequence). This CDR3 contains 15 residues. CDR3: CASSQAPMRGYGYTF. Written as DNA, the CDR3 is TGTGCCAGCAGCCAAGCCCCCATGAGGGGCTATGGCTACACCTTC.

In DNA, the CDR3 is TGCGCCAGCAGCCCTCGACAGGGACGCTTAACAGATACGCAGTATTTT. It encodes CASSPRQGRLTDTQYF. This rearrangement joins TRBV5-1 to TRBJ2-3; 7 bases line up with TRBD1. Trimming took 4 bases from V and 3 from J; bases not matched to a gene: 11. In germline, CDR1 is SGHRS, CDR2 YFSETQ. CDR3 length: 16 amino acids.

In its sample, this clonotype was seen many times. The V call is TRBV4-1, the J call TRBJ2-1; D is unclear. The CDR3 length is 14 residues. Per the germline V gene, CDR1 is MGHRA and CDR2 is YSYEKL. V was clipped by 4 bases and J by 4 bases, with 11 bases between them. The chain's CDR3 is CASSPPDGYNEQFF. The CDR3 bases are TGCGCCAGCAGCCCCCCGGACGGGTACAATGAGCAGTTCTTC.

This clonotype was recorded at least ten times. The V and J genes are TRBV2 and TRBJ1-2; D is uncertain. The germline V gene has CDR1 SNHLY and CDR2 FYNNEI. The CDR3 is 15 residues long. Trimming took 2 bases from V and 4 from J, leaving 14 bases between them. CDR3 in amino acids: CASSELRGAVYGYTF. The CDR3 region has the DNA TGTGCCAGCAGTGAATTAAGAGGAGCCGTCTATGGCTACACCTTC.

The rearrangement uses TRBV6-1 and TRBJ2-5; tentative D call: TRBD1 (6 bases). The CDR3 runs 13 residues. Trimming stripped 6 bases from V and 1 base from J, with 9 bases between. Germline assignment: CDR1 MNHNS and CDR2 SASEGT. CDR3 sequence reads: CASRRTAQETQYF. The CDR3 DNA sequence: TGTGCCAGCAGGCGGACAGCCCAAGAGACCCAGTACTTC.